The T cell receptor (beta chain) under discussion was sequenced for a study of neoadjuvant anti-PD-1 for oral cavity cancer (dated by TCRdb to about 2021). Background on the whole study: Three to four biweekly doses of nivolumab at 3 mg/kg were mostly administered to patients before curative-intent surgical resection. A fourth nivolumab dose was given around day 43 to patients without progression, and definitive surgical resection was performed in those patients on days 50-56. Under RECIST 1.1, a patient counted as a responder if showing complete response, partial response or stable disease, and as a non-responder if showing progression. An approximately 32% response rate was observed in the parent correlative cohort, in which over 9 patients were included. Study-wide findings and limitations: Only a few patients per response group were included in the TCR analyses, and larger cohorts for validation were called for by the authors. Greater tumor shrinkage was correlated with larger post-treatment sizes of preexisting intratumoral clones, suggesting that expansion of preexisting clones contributed to response. A higher pretreatment blood Treg/Th17 ratio correlated with both higher pretreatment blood TCRbeta clonality and lower post-treatment tumor TCRbeta clonality.

A remark on this clone: No antigen is known for it. Qualities for individual bases were not recorded, and no much larger clone is one base off.

The sample's time point label, in plain terms: before neoadjuvant nivolumab. The patients had newly diagnosed stage II-IVA oral cavity squamous cell carcinoma and had not received any prior systemic or radiation treatment. Everyone in the cohort had locally advanced, HPV-negative oral cavity squamous cell carcinoma. Samples came from a longitudinal correlative study of a single-arm phase II trial of neoadjuvant nivolumab in oral cavity squamous cell carcinoma. Genomic DNA-based TCRbeta sequencing was performed on subject-matched pre- and post-treatment PBMCs and tumors from three responders and three non-responders. Genomic DNA was isolated from tumor tissue using the Maxwell RSC DNA from Tissue kit. Tumor libraries used mostly 4.8 ug of input genomic DNA for survey sequencing, with two replicates per sample. TCRbeta libraries were prepared with the immunoSEQ hsTCRbeta kit according to the manufacturer's instructions. The completed libraries were mixed into a single pool at 3 nM, then sequenced with an Illumina NovaSeq 6000 S4 flow cell. Per the source publication's procedure: The immunoSEQ Analyzer was used for raw data preprocessing and quality control. The analysis was restricted to productive rearrangements, with each unique CDR3 amino acid sequence defining a clonotype. Repertoire clonality was estimated as the Gini-Simpson index, which was calculated using the R package tcR. Student's t test was used to compare Gini indices, and Pearson correlation was used to assess associations with tumor size change. TCRdb's version of the immuneACCESS table is confined to in-frame rearrangements and falls short of the full clone set. An unresolved V gene accounts for under half of the shortfall where checked; the remainder is of unknown origin. The D gene and trimming were derived from the DNA, and the V and J assignments and clone size from that table. The sample has under 15,000 clones on record, around 60% of them singletons. Of the sample, nearly 7% falls within the top ten clones.

Cut back by 0 bases and 4 bases, the V and J ends lie 9 bases apart. The germline V gene yields LGHNA for CDR1 and YNFKEQ for CDR2. From the cysteine up to the phenylalanine, the CDR3 has a length of 14 residues. Kept here is only the CDR3 DNA, which spans 42 bases and is read in frame from base 1. The receptor chain draws on TRBV4-2 and TRBJ1-2, with the D segment identity uncertain. The sample was tumor tissue, taken before nivolumab (anti-PD-1) treatment. This sequence originates from a person aged 35-80 years with oral cavity squamous cell carcinoma. The donor label of this sample is uncertain. The bases are TGTGCCAGCAGCCAAGATAGTTCCACCTATGGCTACACCTTC. Its protein product is CASSQDSSTYGYTF.